One sample yielded the 15 T cell receptor beta chains listed below, sequenced in a study of cytotoxic CD8 clonotypes in ibrutinib-treated CLL. Repertoires were generated with immunoSEQ multiplex PCR, while TCRdb's copy carries only in-frame clones and drops some. The sample holds 110,000 to 150,000 clones, about 78% seen once. The starting material was PBMCs, obtained after 24 months of ibrutinib treatment. The receptors here all came from a human donor with chronic lymphocytic leukemia.

This clone was counted between two and nine times. This chain links TRBV5-1 with TRBJ2-6; D is undetermined. The CDR3 is made up of 15 amino acids. Germline CDR1 reads SGHRS; CDR2 reads YFSETQ. V was clipped by 5 bases and J by 1 base, with 10 bases between them. Written as DNA, the CDR3 is TGCGCCAGCAGGAACAGCCCTTCTGGGGCCAACGTCCTGACTTTC. Its protein product is CASRNSPSGANVLTF.

This clone was found once. The chain has TRBV11-2 and TRBJ2-5; the D is unclear. Trimming cost V 5 bases and J 5 bases, with 24 bases left between them. This CDR3 contains 17 residues. Germline loops: CDR1 SGHAT, CDR2 FQNNGV. The CDR3 is CASSPPWADLLGETQYF. CDR3 nucleotides: TGTGCCAGCAGCCCCCCTTGGGCGGACCTACTCGGTGAGACCCAGTACTTC.

Written as DNA, the CDR3 is TGTGCCAGCAGTTCTCCGCCGGCGGAGGGTGAAAAACTGTTTTTT. Residues: CASSSPPAEGEKLFF. The chain joins TRBV28 to TRBJ1-4; unclear D gene. Per the germline V gene, CDR1 is MDHEN and CDR2 is SYDVKM. This CDR3 is 15 amino acids long. Trimming pared 4 bases from V and 7 bases from J, leaving 16 bases between.

V usage is TRBV10-3 and J usage is TRBJ2-5; TRBD2 is a possible D gene (5 bases). The ends were cut back, 7 bases at V and 0 bases at J, with 9 bases in the middle. CDR3 length: 13 amino acids. In germline, CDR1 is ENHRY, CDR2 SYGVKD. The CDR3 is CAITSDYQETQYF. The CDR3, as DNA: TGTGCCATCACCTCGGACTACCAAGAGACCCAGTACTTC.

The gene calls are TRBV6-5 and TRBJ1-2; D not certain. This CDR3 has 13 amino acids. The ends were cut back, 6 bases at V and 0 bases at J, with 8 bases in the middle. Germline V gene data show CDR1 as MNHEY and CDR2 as SVGAGI. CDR3 sequence: CASRGEANYGYTF. The CDR3 DNA sequence: TGTGCCAGCAGGGGAGAAGCTAACTATGGCTACACCTTC.

This clone was picked up many times. This chain joins TRBV18 and TRBJ1-2, with D possibly matching TRBD1 (5 bases). Germline values: CDR1 KGHSH, CDR2 LQKENI. V was pared by 3 bases and J by 2 bases, with 16 bases between. The CDR3 totals 16 residues. The CDR3 region has the DNA TGTGCCAGCTCACCGGCCGGTGGCAGGGCGAACTATGGCTACACCTTC. Amino acids: CASSPAGGRANYGYTF.

The chain links TRBV19 to TRBJ1-5; 9 bases map to TRBD1. Trimming at V came to 8 bases and at J to 6 bases, leaving 8 bases not matched to a gene. The CDR3 consists of 14 residues. Germline V gene data show CDR1 as LNHDA and CDR2 as SQIVND (reference sequence). CDR3 residues: CASGTGGWGQPQHF. CDR3 sequence (DNA): TGTGCCAGTGGAACAGGGGGCTGGGGTCAGCCCCAGCATTTT.

The rearrangement joins TRBV7-2 to TRBJ2-5; perhaps D is TRBD1 or TRBD2 (5 bases each). Germline V lookup: CDR1 SGHTA, CDR2 FQGNSA. CDR3 length equals 15 residues. Between the trimmed V and J ends, which lost 5 bases and 1 base, there was a span of 14 bases. CDR3 residues: CASSQGEGPQETQYF. The CDR3 region has the DNA TGTGCCAGCAGCCAGGGAGAGGGACCCCAAGAGACCCAGTACTTC.

The chain couples TRBV5-1 to TRBJ2-3; D could derive from TRBD1 or TRBD2 (6 bases each). This CDR3 is built from 14 residues. Germline V gene lookup returns CDR1 SGHRS and CDR2 YFSETQ. Trimming removed 3 bases at V and 2 bases at J, with 10 bases between. DNA for the CDR3: TGCGCCAGCAGCTCCGGGGGCCTCACAGATACGCAGTATTTT. It translates to CASSSGGLTDTQYF.

This chain joins TRBV10-3 and TRBJ2-1; 8 nucleotides agree with TRBD2. The CDR3 is 16 residues long. Germline values: CDR1 ENHRY, CDR2 SYGVKD. Trimming removed 3 bases from V and 8 bases from J; junction bases left unmatched: 12. For the CDR3, the DNA is TGTGCCATCAGTGAACAGCCGGGACTAGTAATCTATGAGCAGTTCTTC. Residues: CAISEQPGLVIYEQFF.

This chain joins TRBV5-6 and TRBJ1-5; D call uncertain. CDR3 length: 15 residues. Germline-derived CDR1 and CDR2 are SGHDT and YYEEEE. V lost 3 bases and J lost 4, with 14 bases in between. CDR3 loop: CASSSIGRINQPQHF. In nucleotides, the CDR3 is TGTGCCAGCAGCTCGATTGGGCGGATAAATCAGCCCCAGCATTTT.

The rearrangement uses TRBV7-2 and TRBJ1-1; TRBD1 is a possible D gene (6 bases). This CDR3 is built from 14 residues. CDR1 SGHTA and CDR2 FQGNSA come from the germline V gene. V lost 5 bases, J lost 4 bases, and 14 bases lay in between. The CDR3 is CASSPLRGGTEAFF. CDR3 nucleotide sequence: TGTGCCAGCAGCCCCCTACGAGGGGGCACTGAAGCTTTCTTT.

This sequence joins TRBV10-3 and TRBJ1-4; 7 nucleotides agree with TRBD1. The CDR3 sequence is 14 residues long. The trim removed 11 bases at V and 8 bases at J, leaving 14 bases unmatched. Germline CDR1 ENHRY, CDR2 SYGVKD. The CDR3 DNA is TGTGCCGTCTCACCGGGACAGAGAAAGGAAAAACTGTTTTTT. It specifies CAVSPGQRKEKLFF.

Only one count was recorded for this clone. The chain is built from TRBV6-1 and TRBJ2-3, with D possibly TRBD2 on 6 matching bases. The V and J ends lost 0 bases and 1 base respectively, with 14 bases between them. The CDR3 consists of 17 residues. The germline CDR1 and CDR2 sequences are MNHNS and SASEGT. The CDR3 spells CASSEAGGRVGTDTQYF. Here the CDR3 DNA reads TGTGCCAGCAGTGAAGCGGGAGGTAGGGTTGGCACAGATACGCAGTATTTT.

As for this clone: The same CDR3 is also encoded by other DNA sequences in this sample. The V gene is TRBV30, the J gene TRBJ2-2; D tentatively reads TRBD1 or TRBD2 (5 bases each). The V end lost 1 base, the J end lost 5 bases, and 5 bases lay between the germline ends. Germline CDR1 GTSNPN, CDR2 SVGIG (reference sequence). The CDR3 totals 12 residues. The CDR3 sequence: CAWSGGTGELFF. The CDR3 DNA is TGTGCCTGGAGTGGGGGGACCGGGGAGCTGTTTTTT.